Shown below are 29 T cell receptor beta chains from a single sample sequenced in a study of radiation and T cells in renal cell carcinoma (dated by TCRdb to between 2020 and 2021). The time point tag for this specimen amounts to: blood 4 weeks post-SBRT, at nephrectomy. This sample's treatment or condition label indicates: 15 Gy SBRT to primary tumor, nephrectomy 4 weeks later. The method was the immunoSEQ multiplex PCR assay. TCRdb re-hosts the immuneACCESS table, in-frame sequences only. Its copies lack some clones; in the studies checked, an unresolved V gene accounts for under half of them, and the cause for the rest is not known. The sample contains around 140,000 clones, 75% to 90% of them found a single time. Of the sample, 15% to 20% is held by the ten largest clones. The sample here was blood, taken from a patient whose treatment included radiotherapy and nephrectomy. All receptors come from a woman aged 45-65 years with renal cell carcinoma.

The genes are TRBV19 and TRBJ2-3, with 12 bases lining up with TRBD2. CDR3 length: 13 residues. Germline loops: CDR1 LNHDA, CDR2 SQIVND (reference sequence). The V segment lost 10 bases and the J segment 4 bases; nucleotides outside the gene matches: 3. The DNA for the CDR3 is TGTGCCACCCGACTAGCGGGAGCAGATACGCAGTATTTT. Translation gives CATRLAGADTQYF.

This chain links TRBV5-6 with TRBJ2-5, with 8 positions matching TRBD1. The CDR3 loop spans 14 amino acids. The junction had 5 bases not matched to a gene; V was cut back by 3 bases and J by 4 bases. Germline CDR1 and CDR2: SGHDT and YYEEEE. This chain's CDR3 is CASSSTGALETQYF. The CDR3 region has the DNA TGTGCCAGCAGCTCGACAGGGGCGTTAGAGACCCAGTACTTC.

This chain joins TRBV4-3 and TRBJ2-3; 8 bases align to TRBD1. The CDR3 contains 15 residues. V was pared by 6 bases and J by 1 base, with 6 bases of the junction left unmatched. Germline V CDR1 and CDR2: LGHNA, YSLEER. CDR3 in DNA: TGCGCCAGCAGTAGACAGGGGCTGGGCACAGATACGCAGTATTTT. Translating it yields CASSRQGLGTDTQYF.

The rearrangement links TRBV7-8 to TRBJ1-3; 8 positions match TRBD1. Germline CDR1 SGHVS, CDR2 FQNEAQ. V was clipped by 6 bases and J by 6 bases; unmatched bases: 7. The CDR3 is 14 amino acids. The CDR3 spells CASRRSTGVNTIYF. The CDR3 nucleotides read TGTGCCAGCAGACGATCGACAGGGGTAAACACCATATATTTT.

The chain has TRBV29-1 and TRBJ2-5; D is perhaps TRBD1 (6 bases). Germline CDR1 is SQVTM and CDR2 is ANQGSEA. The CDR3 is made up of 12 amino acids. The V gene lost 6 bases and the J gene lost 2 bases, with 10 bases spanning the gap. CDR3 loop: CSVGDTQETQYF. In DNA form, the CDR3 reads TGCAGCGTCGGGGACACGCAAGAGACCCAGTACTTC.

This chain uses TRBV7-6 with TRBJ2-5; perhaps TRBD1 as D (6 bases). The V gene lost 6 bases and the J gene lost 1 base, with 9 bases spanning the gap. The CDR3 extends over 13 amino acids. The germline gives CDR1 SGHVS, CDR2 FNYEAQ. The CDR3 sequence is CASRSDSQETQYF. As DNA, the CDR3 is TGTGCCAGCAGGTCGGACAGCCAAGAGACCCAGTACTTC.

The V gene is TRBV5-1, the J gene TRBJ1-2; D is perhaps TRBD1 (5 bases). Germline-derived CDR1 and CDR2 are SGHRS and YFSETQ. V lost 4 bases and J lost 7, with 14 bases in between. The CDR3 is made up of 13 amino acids. The CDR3 sequence: CASSRDGEAGYTF. As DNA, the CDR3 is TGCGCCAGCAGCAGGGACGGGGAAGCTGGCTACACCTTC.

The table lists this clone with a few counts. V and J are TRBV14 and TRBJ2-3, with TRBD2 as a possible D gene (5 bases). Trimming shortened V by 4 bases and J by 15 bases, and 20 bases separated the two germline ends. Germline V gene lookup returns CDR1 SGHDN and CDR2 FVKESK. The CDR3 is 13 amino acids. The DNA for the CDR3 is TGTGCCAGCAGCCTCCTAGGAGGCACACGGCTTTATTTT. Translated: CASSLLGGTRLYF.

This rearrangement joins TRBV4-2 to TRBJ2-1; D unclear. V was cut by 0 bases and J by 11 bases, with 14 bases left in between. The CDR3 sequence is 14 residues long. In germline, CDR1 is LGHNA, CDR2 YNFKEQ. CDR3 nucleotide sequence: TGTGCCAGCAGCCAAGACCCAGAGGTAGGCAAGCAGTTCTTC. Amino acid sequence: CASSQDPEVGKQFF.

In this sample, this clone turned up once. The chain couples TRBV5-8 to TRBJ2-2; D not resolved. Between the trimmed V and J ends, which lost 0 bases and 6 bases, there was a span of 12 bases. The CDR3 consists of 15 residues. CDR1 is SGHTS, CDR2 YDEGEE, per germline. The CDR3 region is CASSLEISFSGELFF. For the CDR3, the DNA is TGTGCCAGCAGCTTGGAGATAAGTTTCTCCGGGGAGCTGTTTTTT.

V and J are TRBV7-9 and TRBJ1-1; D gene ambiguous. CDR1 SEHNR and CDR2 FQNEAQ come from the germline V gene (reference sequence). V gave up 5 bases and J gave up 1 base, with 14 bases separating them. This CDR3 is built from 15 residues. DNA of the CDR3: TGTGCCAGCAGCCCCTTTGGGATCCGGAACACTGAAGCTTTCTTT. This gives the protein CASSPFGIRNTEAFF.

This clone has just one count. This rearrangement joins TRBV10-2 to TRBJ1-2, with TRBD1 matching over 7 bases. Trimming cost V 2 bases and J 5 bases; bases outside gene matches: 8. The CDR3 consists of 15 residues. The germline CDR1 and CDR2 sequences are WSHSY and SAAADI. CDR3 bases: TGCGCCAGCAGTGAGATGAGTCCCAGGGGGTATGGCTACACCTTC. Translating it yields CASSEMSPRGYGYTF.

In its sample, this clone was seen once. The chain joins TRBV2 to TRBJ2-5; the match to TRBD2 covers 7 bases. Germline V gives CDR1 SNHLY, CDR2 FYNNEI. J was trimmed by 5 bases and V by 8 bases; bases with no gene match: 8. The CDR3 has 13 residues. DNA for the CDR3: TGTGCCAGCGGGGGGGACTGGATGGAGACCCAGTACTTC. This encodes CASGGDWMETQYF.

This clone showed up just once. V usage is TRBV5-1 and J usage is TRBJ2-5; 9 bases map to TRBD2. Trimming removed 4 bases from V and 5 bases from J; junction bases left unmatched: 9. There are 15 residues in the CDR3. CDR1 and CDR2 from the germline V gene are SGHRS and YFSETQ. The CDR3 reads CASSTLAGEGETQYF. CDR3 coding DNA: TGCGCCAGCAGCACCTTAGCGGGAGAGGGGGAGACCCAGTACTTC.

This sequence joins TRBV11-2 and TRBJ2-7, with TRBD2 matching over 10 bases. The CDR3 consists of 18 residues. V was pared by 1 base and J by 1 base, with 10 bases of the junction left unmatched. Germline V gives CDR1 SGHAT, CDR2 FQNNGV. CDR3 DNA sequence: TGTGCCAGCAGCTTAGGGGTTAGCGGGGGGTTAAGTTCCTACGAGCAGTACTTC. This sequence encodes CASSLGVSGGLSSYEQYF.

V and J are TRBV27 and TRBJ1-1; D perhaps matches TRBD1 (6 bases). This CDR3 has 11 residues. Germline assignment: CDR1 MNHEY and CDR2 SMNVEV (reference sequence). This chain's CDR3 is CEVQGRTEAFF. The CDR3 bases are TGTGAAGTGCAGGGGAGGACTGAAGCTTTCTTT.

V and J are TRBV28 and TRBJ2-7; 10 bases align to TRBD2. CDR1 MDHEN and CDR2 SYDVKM come from the germline V gene. The V segment lost 2 bases and the J segment 5 bases; nucleotides outside the gene matches: 9. CDR3 length: 16 residues. The chain's CDR3 is CASSLARAGGPHEQYF. CDR3 nucleotide sequence: TGTGCCAGCAGTTTAGCGAGAGCGGGAGGGCCACACGAGCAGTACTTC.

The chain employs TRBV28 and TRBJ1-2, with 8 bases identical to TRBD1. CDR1 and CDR2 from the germline V gene are MDHEN and SYDVKM. Unmatched junction bases numbered 8, after V lost 7 bases and J lost 1 base. This CDR3 spans 15 amino acids. CDR3 amino acids: CASTSGTGNNYGYTF. Here the CDR3 DNA reads TGTGCCAGCACCTCGGGGACAGGAAATAACTATGGCTACACCTTC.

CDR3 residues: CASSFIHGREPYNEQFF. In DNA form, the CDR3 reads TGTGCCAGCAGCTTTATCCACGGCAGGGAACCCTACAATGAGCAGTTCTTC. This chain connects TRBV7-2 to TRBJ2-1; weak D call: TRBD1 (5 bases). The CDR3 runs to 17 residues. Trimming removed 3 bases at V and 2 bases at J, with 17 bases between. Germline V CDR1 and CDR2: SGHTA, FQGNSA.

J is TRBJ1-3 and V is TRBV28; weak D call: TRBD1 (6 bases). The CDR3 has 16 residues. Trimming cost V 5 bases and J 0 bases, with 14 bases left between them. Germline V gene lookup returns CDR1 MDHEN and CDR2 SYDVKM. The CDR3 spells CASSASGHHSGNTIYF. In nucleotides, the CDR3 is TGTGCCAGCAGTGCCTCGGGACACCACTCTGGAAACACCATATATTTT.

This sequence joins TRBV19 and TRBJ2-1, with D unresolved. CDR3 length equals 16 residues. Trimming pared 5 bases from V and 3 bases from J, leaving 17 bases between. Germline V gene data show CDR1 as LNHDA and CDR2 as SQIVND (reference sequence). CDR3 region: CASSSTRPDNYNEQFF. CDR3 DNA: TGTGCCAGTAGTTCGACCCGCCCTGACAACTACAATGAGCAGTTCTTC.

This chain connects TRBV7-2 to TRBJ2-7, with D possibly matching TRBD1 (6 bases). CDR1 is SGHTA, CDR2 FQGNSA, per germline. The ends were cut back, 5 bases at V and 5 bases at J, with 13 bases in the middle. CDR3 length: 13 residues. The CDR3 spells CASSPGRGNEQYF. The CDR3 nucleotides are TGTGCCAGCAGCCCAGGCAGGGGCAACGAGCAGTACTTC.

The DNA for the CDR3 is TGTGCCAGCAGTGAGGCAGCGGGACTAGCCAAAAACATTCAGTACTTC. Residues: CASSEAAGLAKNIQYF. The chain uses TRBV6-1 and TRBJ2-4; 7 nucleotides align to TRBD2. V was pared by 3 bases and J by 0 bases, with 5 bases of the junction left unmatched. CDR3 size: 16 residues. The V gene's germline CDR1 is MNHNS and CDR2 SASEGT.

The chain joins TRBV25-1 to TRBJ2-2; 12 bases align to TRBD1. The CDR3 is made up of 15 amino acids. Germline V CDR1 and CDR2: MGHDK, SYGVNS. V was pared by 8 bases and J by 6 bases, with 7 bases of the junction left unmatched. CDR3: CASGSGTGGPGELFF. In DNA form, the CDR3 reads TGTGCCAGCGGGTCTGGGACAGGGGGCCCCGGGGAGCTGTTTTTT.

The J gene is TRBJ1-5, the V gene TRBV2, with no clear D. Germline lookup yields CDR1 SNHLY and CDR2 FYNNEI. With 7 bases removed from V and 4 bases from J, the gap between germline ends came to 23 bases. The CDR3 runs to 17 residues. The CDR3 DNA sequence: TGTGCCAGCACCACTGAAAGGGCCGGTAGCAAGAATCAGCCCCAGCATTTT. Encoded protein: CASTTERAGSKNQPQHF.

This clone was seen only once. This rearrangement joins TRBV7-9 to TRBJ2-2; D is undetermined. CDR3 length equals 15 residues. With 10 bases removed from V and 5 bases from J, the gap between germline ends came to 20 bases. Germline CDR1 is SEHNR and CDR2 is FQNEAQ (reference sequence). CDR3 residues: CATSFGLVGTGELFF. The CDR3 nucleotides are TGTGCCACCTCCTTTGGGCTTGTCGGAACCGGGGAGCTGTTTTTT.

V and J are TRBV5-6 and TRBJ1-1; weak D call: TRBD1 (5 bases). The CDR3 runs to 15 residues. V was shortened by 0 bases and J by 4 bases, with 13 bases between the two germline ends. Germline V gene sequence: CDR1 SGHDT, CDR2 YYEEEE. As DNA, the CDR3 is TGTGCCAGCAGCTTGGACGGGGCAGGGATCACTGAAGCTTTCTTT. It encodes CASSLDGAGITEAFF.

In DNA, the CDR3 is TGTGCCAGCAGCCCCGGGGTCAGCAATGAGCAGTTCTTC. This encodes CASSPGVSNEQFF. V and J are TRBV5-4 and TRBJ2-1; D may be TRBD2 (5 bases). This CDR3 is built from 13 residues. Germline assignment: CDR1 SGHNT and CDR2 YYREEE (reference sequence). The V and J ends lost 4 bases and 6 bases respectively, with 11 bases between them.

The V and J genes are TRBV5-8 and TRBJ2-7; D may be TRBD1 or TRBD2 (6 bases each). The germline CDR1 and CDR2 sequences are SGHTS and YDEGEE. This CDR3 has 15 amino acids. The V end was cut by 2 bases, the J end by 3 bases, with 15 bases between. The CDR3 region is CASSFAGHTIYEQYF. CDR3 coding DNA: TGTGCCAGCAGCTTCGCGGGACATACTATCTACGAGCAGTACTTC.